This TCR beta chain was documented in a study of blood T cells in healthy people across ages. The study, taken as a whole, reports: When one million T cells were used, diversity estimates were thought to be underestimates.

The CDR3 is made up of 18 amino acids. Trimming at V came to 4 bases and at J to 3 bases, leaving 10 bases not matched to a gene. Germline loops: CDR1 MGHRA, CDR2 YSYEKL. This clonotype was seen at least ten times. Its antigen is unidentified. Primers used in a second PCR of about 7 to 12 cycles were a sample-barcoded 5' primer and a J-beta primer mix. TCRdb re-derived calls from the 5' RACE reads in MiXCR, one entry per CDR3 protein. This sample has approximately 900,000 distinct CDR3 sequences, with about 29% found just once. The data were also submitted as part of a second study, on T cells of mothers and their children.

The source is a woman in her forties in good health. The sequenced sample was blood. The chain combines TRBV4-1 with TRBJ2-6; 9 bases map to TRBD1. For the CDR3, the DNA is TGCGCCAGCAGCCCTCCGGACAGGGGAACTATTGGGGCCAACGTCCTGACTTTC. Translating it yields CASSPPDRGTIGANVLTF.